This T cell receptor (beta chain) stems from a study of control samples from healthy donors and cancer patients. The V and J ends lost 6 bases and 4 bases respectively, with 12 bases between them. CDR3 length: 13 residues. The germline CDR1 and CDR2 sequences are MNHNY and SVGAGI (reference sequence). Sequenced by immunoSEQ multiplex PCR; TCRdb stores in-frame clones only, minus some. The top ten clones hold around 5% of a sample with around 170,000 clones, 80% to 90% of them seen once. The chain employs TRBV6-6 and TRBJ1-1, with D tentatively TRBD1 (6 bases). This sequence was found in a woman aged 30 to 39 in good health. The sequencing sample was made of blood. Here the CDR3 reads CASSGGMVTEAFF. The CDR3 DNA sequence: TGTGCCAGCAGCGGGGGCATGGTCACTGAAGCTTTCTTT.